The 8 T cell receptor beta chains below all came from one sample that was sequenced in a study of T cell changes during pregnancy in multiple sclerosis. Profiled with immunoSEQ multiplex PCR; TCRdb holds only in-frame clones, not every one. The data hold 30,000 to 50,000 clones, with 91% observed a single time. The sample was CD4+ T cells from peripheral blood mononuclear cells, taken in the third trimester of pregnancy. The receptors were sampled from a female donor in good health, enrolled as a control in a pregnancy study.

V and J are TRBV7-2 and TRBJ2-1; TRBD2 aligns across 12 bases. Trimming cost V 1 base and J 6 bases; bases outside gene matches: 4. This CDR3 has 16 amino acids. Germline CDR1 reads SGHTA; CDR2 reads FQGNSA. This CDR3 reads CASSLDLAGGPNEQFF. The CDR3 DNA reads as TGTGCCAGCAGCTTAGACCTAGCGGGGGGGCCCAATGAGCAGTTCTTC. The variable domain in full, with the rest retrieved from reference TRBV7-2 and TRBJ2-1, is GAGVSQSPSNKVTEKGKDVELRCDPISGHTALYWYRQSLGQGLEFLIYFQGNSAPDKSGLPSDRFSAERTGGSVSTLTIQRTQQEDSAVYLCASSLDLAGGPNEQFFGPGTRLTVL.

The rearrangement joins TRBV10-2 to TRBJ2-5; 12 bases match TRBD1. Per germline, CDR1 WSHSY and CDR2 SAAADI. The CDR3 runs to 16 residues. V was clipped by 4 bases and J by 4 bases; unmatched bases: 7. CDR3 sequence (DNA): TGCGCCAGCAGTGGGGACCGGGACAGGGGGCTAGAGACCCAGTACTTC. Translating gives CASSGDRDRGLETQYF.

The chain has TRBV7-9 and TRBJ1-5; TRBD1 agrees at 9 bases. This CDR3 spans 15 amino acids. Germline V gene lookup returns CDR1 SEHNR and CDR2 FQNEAQ (reference sequence). The V segment lost 6 bases and the J segment 1 base; nucleotides outside the gene matches: 4. The CDR3 DNA reads as TGTGCCAGCAGTTCGGACAGGGGAAGCAATCAGCCCCAGCATTTT. Its translation is CASSSDRGSNQPQHF.

The chain's CDR3 is CASSKSSGNQPQHF. CDR3 nucleotides: TGTGCCAGCAGTAAAAGTTCGGGGAATCAGCCCCAGCATTTT. This sequence joins TRBV28 and TRBJ1-5; D gene uncertain. The germline V and J ends were trimmed by 5 bases and 4 bases, with 12 bases remaining between them. Germline assignment: CDR1 MDHEN and CDR2 SYDVKM. The length of the CDR3 is 14 residues.

This clone showed up just a few times. The gene calls are TRBV2 and TRBJ2-2; maybe TRBD2 (6 bases). The V gene lost 7 bases and the J gene lost 5 bases, with 17 bases spanning the gap. Germline values: CDR1 SNHLY, CDR2 FYNNEI. CDR3 length equals 15 residues. In DNA form, the CDR3 reads TGTGCCAGCAACCGGGAACCCGGGGGAACCGGGGAGCTGTTTTTT. As protein: CASNREPGGTGELFF.

The chain joins TRBV27 to TRBJ2-7, with TRBD1 matching over 7 bases. CDR1 is MNHEY and CDR2 is SMNVEV in the germline V gene (reference sequence). The V and J ends lost 6 bases and 2 bases, in that order; junction bases with no gene match: 10. There are 15 residues in the CDR3. The CDR3 region is CASSPGQRGPYEQYF. CDR3 nucleotide sequence: TGTGCCAGCAGCCCGGGACAGCGAGGGCCCTACGAGCAGTACTTC.

The chain has TRBV7-8 and TRBJ1-2; 8 positions agree with TRBD1. Per germline, CDR1 SGHVS and CDR2 FQNEAQ. Trimming cost V 5 bases and J 7 bases; bases outside gene matches: 12. The CDR3 covers 15 residues. The CDR3 nucleotides are TGTGCCAGCAGCCGCAATCCGGACAGGGCGGGTGGCTACACCTTC. Protein product: CASSRNPDRAGGYTF.

J is TRBJ1-5 and V is TRBV19, with a possible D match to TRBD1 (6 bases). The CDR3 runs to 15 residues. V shed 0 bases and J shed 6 bases, with 12 bases lying between them. Germline V gene lookup returns CDR1 LNHDA and CDR2 SQIVND (reference sequence). CDR3 sequence (DNA): TGTGCCAGTAGTATAGACCAGGGGTTGGGTCAGCCCCAGCATTTT. It translates to CASSIDQGLGQPQHF.